These 21 T cell receptor beta chains originate from one sample sequenced in a study of cytomegalovirus exposure and HLA in healthy donors. The primer mix had 60 Vbeta and 13 Jbeta primers. Profiling relied on immunoSEQ multiplex PCR, and the TCRdb table lists in-frame clones only, not all of them. The sample lists over 150,000 clones; about 85% were seen once. Sequencing input: PBMCs. The receptors stem from a man aged 25 to 45 in good health and CMV-seropositive.

This rearrangement joins TRBV2 to TRBJ2-1, with TRBD2 matching over 9 bases. Germline V gene data show CDR1 as SNHLY and CDR2 as FYNNEI. This CDR3 spans 15 amino acids. Losses at the gene ends were 4 bases for V and 6 bases for J; bases not matched to a gene: 7. The CDR3 is CASSVIAGVGNEQFF. The CDR3 region has the DNA TGTGCCAGCAGTGTGATAGCGGGAGTGGGCAATGAGCAGTTCTTC.

This clone was seen once. This sequence joins TRBV5-4 and TRBJ2-1; 11 bases agree with TRBD2. V shed 2 bases and J 4 bases; nucleotides not matched to a gene: 5. The CDR3 is 16 residues long. The germline gives CDR1 SGHNT, CDR2 YYREEE (reference sequence). The CDR3 protein is CASSLSSGGLYNEQFF. For the CDR3, the DNA is TGTGCCAGCAGCTTATCTAGCGGGGGGCTATACAATGAGCAGTTCTTC.

This clone was seen more than once but under ten times. J is TRBJ2-2 and V is TRBV15; no definite D call. This CDR3 is 14 amino acids long. Trimming left V 1 base short and J 7 bases short, with 10 bases between. The germline gives CDR1 LNHNV, CDR2 YYDKDF (reference sequence). The CDR3 region has the DNA TGTGCCACCAGCAGAGGAGCGAGTGGCGGGGAGCTGTTTTTT. Protein product: CATSRGASGGELFF.

This rearrangement joins TRBV9 to TRBJ2-5; TRBD2 matches 11 bases. Per the germline V gene, CDR1 is SGDLS and CDR2 is YYNGEE. This CDR3 comprises 16 residues. V dropped 0 bases and J dropped 2; count of bases not matched to a gene: 3. The CDR3 nucleotides read TGTGCCAGCAGCGTAGGACTAGCGGGATCACAAGAGACCCAGTACTTC. It specifies CASSVGLAGSQETQYF.

In DNA form, the CDR3 reads TGCGCCAGCAGCGGCGTTGTAGCGGGTTACAATGAGCAGTTCTTC. The encoded protein is CASSGVVAGYNEQFF. The gene calls are TRBV5-1 and TRBJ2-1; 7 bases match TRBD2. The V and J ends lost 4 bases and 4 bases, in that order; junction bases with no gene match: 8. The CDR3 length is 15 residues. Germline CDR1 SGHRS, CDR2 YFSETQ.

This rearrangement joins TRBV7-9 to TRBJ2-3; D is perhaps TRBD1 (6 bases). CDR3 length: 18 amino acids. The germline V gene encodes CDR1 SEHNR and CDR2 FQNEAQ (reference sequence). Trimming shortened V by 4 bases and J by 0 bases, and 20 bases separated the two germline ends. The CDR3 here is CASSSPQGSGSSTDTQYF. The CDR3 DNA reads as TGTGCCAGCAGCTCTCCCCAGGGGAGCGGATCTAGCACAGATACGCAGTATTTT.

The genes are TRBV19 and TRBJ2-3, with no clear D. The CDR3 covers 14 residues. V shed 0 bases and J shed 2 bases, with 6 bases lying between them. Germline CDR1 is LNHDA and CDR2 is SQIVND (reference sequence). CDR3 residues: CASSIERATDTQYF. For the CDR3, the DNA is TGTGCCAGTAGTATAGAGAGAGCCACAGATACGCAGTATTTT.

This sequence joins TRBV19 and TRBJ1-2; D not certain. V was cut by 3 bases and J by 8 bases, with 10 bases left in between. CDR3 length: 12 residues. Per the germline V gene, CDR1 is LNHDA and CDR2 is SQIVND (reference sequence). The CDR3 coding sequence is TGTGCCAGTAGTATTCGGCCTAGGGGCTACACCTTC. Translating it yields CASSIRPRGYTF. Full variable domain (rest looked up from reference TRBV19 and TRBJ1-2): DGGITQSPKYLFRKEGQNVTLSCEQNLNHDAMYWYRQDPGQGLRLIYYSQIVNDFQKGDIAEGYSVSREKKESFPLTVTSAQKNPTAFYLCASSIRPRGYTFGSGTRLTVV.

As regards this clone: At one of its ends the junction is not consistent with the germline gene, which may arise from a read error. The CDR3 spells CSSSSGPLFRQETQYF. In DNA, the CDR3 is TGTTCCAGCAGCTCAGGGCCTCTCTTCCGCCAAGAGACCCAGTACTTC. The chain carries TRBV7-9 and TRBJ2-5; possibly TRBD1 for D (5 bases). Germline V CDR1 and CDR2: SEHNR, FQNEAQ (reference sequence). There are 16 residues in the CDR3. Full variable domain (missing parts from reference TRBV7-9 and TRBJ2-5): DTGVSQNPRHKITKRGQNVTFRCDPISEHNRLYWYRQTLGQGPEFLTYFQNEAQLEKSRLLSDRFSAERPKGSFSTLEIQRTEQGDSAMYLCSSSSGPLFRQETQYFGPGTRLLVL.

This chain uses TRBV14 with TRBJ1-6; TRBD1 is a possible D gene (6 bases). This CDR3 spans 16 amino acids. Germline loops: CDR1 SGHDN, CDR2 FVKESK. V lost 1 base, J lost 6 bases, and 13 bases lay in between. For the CDR3, the DNA is TGTGCCAGCAGCCAAGGTGGCTCCAGGGGTAATTCACCCCTCCACTTT. Residues: CASSQGGSRGNSPLHF.

V gene TRBV7-9 combines with J gene TRBJ2-1; D ambiguous. V was cut by 5 bases and J by 7 bases, with 18 bases left in between. There are 15 residues in the CDR3. Per the germline V gene, CDR1 is SEHNR and CDR2 is FQNEAQ (reference sequence). The CDR3 region is CASSRSRVRRNEQFF. The CDR3 DNA sequence: TGTGCCAGCAGCCGCTCCCGGGTTAGACGGAATGAGCAGTTCTTC.

For this clone: The junction departs from germline at one end; a sequencing error may be responsible. The chain recombines TRBV7-7 with TRBJ2-1; 7 bases fit TRBD2. Germline V gene data show CDR1 as SSHAT and CDR2 as FNYEAQ (reference sequence). The CDR3 length is 15 residues. DNA of the CDR3: TGTGCTAGCAGCTTAGCGCTAGCGGCTCTTAATGAGCAGTTCTTC. It yields the protein CASSLALAALNEQFF.

The V and J genes are TRBV4-2 and TRBJ1-1; D perhaps matches TRBD1 (6 bases). The germline CDR1 and CDR2 sequences are LGHNA and YNFKEQ. This CDR3 region has 14 residues. V lost 0 bases and J 5 bases, leaving 10 bases between the germline ends. The CDR3 sequence is CASSQEVRGTEAFF. CDR3 bases: TGTGCCAGCAGCCAAGAGGTCAGGGGAACTGAAGCTTTCTTT.

V is TRBV5-4 and J is TRBJ2-6, with 7 positions matching TRBD1. J gave up 0 bases and V 4 bases, and 1 base lay outside the gene matches. In germline, CDR1 is SGHNT, CDR2 YYREEE (reference sequence). The CDR3 consists of 15 residues. The CDR3 DNA follows: TGTGCCAGCAGCCGACAGGGCTCTGGGGCCAACGTCCTGACTTTC. Translating gives CASSRQGSGANVLTF.

This clone appeared a few times. The chain couples TRBV19 to TRBJ2-6; unclear D gene. This CDR3 is built from 13 residues. Germline CDR1 is LNHDA and CDR2 is SQIVND (reference sequence). The CDR3 reads CASADPGANVLTF. The DNA for the CDR3 is TGTGCATCGGCGGATCCTGGGGCCAACGTCCTGACTTTC.

The chain uses TRBV5-1 and TRBJ2-1; a weak D match, TRBD1 (6 bases). Germline V gene lookup returns CDR1 SGHRS and CDR2 YFSETQ. This CDR3 has 15 amino acids. Trimming cost V 3 bases and J 4 bases, with 14 bases left between them. The CDR3 region is CASSSDPGQYNEQFF. The CDR3 coding sequence is TGCGCCAGCAGCTCCGACCCTGGACAGTACAATGAGCAGTTCTTC.

The V and J genes are TRBV5-1 and TRBJ1-5, with unresolved D. Germline CDR1 and CDR2: SGHRS and YFSETQ. This CDR3 region has 14 residues. V was shortened by 0 bases and J by 9 bases, with 13 bases between the two germline ends. The CDR3 reads CASSLGRGEGPQHF. The CDR3 bases are TGCGCCAGCAGCTTGGGACGGGGTGAGGGGCCCCAGCATTTT.

In this sample, this clone turned up once. The genes are TRBV7-2 and TRBJ2-3, with D perhaps matching TRBD2 (6 bases). Per the germline V gene, CDR1 is SGHTA and CDR2 is FQGNSA. Trimming removed 5 bases from V and 9 bases from J, with 15 bases in between. This CDR3 comprises 13 residues. This CDR3 reads CASSPRDSDTQYF. In DNA, the CDR3 is TGTGCCAGCAGCCCTCGGGACTCCGACACGCAGTATTTT.

This clone was seen once. Germline and junction disagree at one end, which may indicate a read error. The chain is built from TRBV7-7 and TRBJ2-1; tentative D call: TRBD2 (7 bases). The germline V gene encodes CDR1 SSHAT and CDR2 FNYEAQ (reference sequence). There are 13 residues in the CDR3. CDR3 sequence (DNA): TGTGCTAGCAGCTTTATAGGGGGGGATGAGCAGTTCTTC. It yields the protein CASSFIGGDEQFF.

V gene TRBV7-6 combines with J gene TRBJ2-3; 9 nucleotides align to TRBD1. From germline, CDR1 is SGHVS and CDR2 FNYEAQ. The CDR3 length is 14 residues. The ends lost 5 bases at V and 5 bases at J; junction bases unmatched: 5. CDR3 sequence: CASSPTGGQDTQYF. In nucleotides, the CDR3 is TGTGCCAGCAGCCCGACAGGGGGTCAAGATACGCAGTATTTT.

CDR3 DNA: TGTGCCAGCAGTGAATCCAGGGGAAGCAATCAGCCCCAGCATTTT. It is translated as CASSESRGSNQPQHF. The chain combines TRBV2 with TRBJ1-5; D perhaps matches TRBD1 (6 bases). V dropped 2 bases and J dropped 1 base, with 9 bases sitting between them. This CDR3 region has 15 residues. Germline V lookup: CDR1 SNHLY, CDR2 FYNNEI.